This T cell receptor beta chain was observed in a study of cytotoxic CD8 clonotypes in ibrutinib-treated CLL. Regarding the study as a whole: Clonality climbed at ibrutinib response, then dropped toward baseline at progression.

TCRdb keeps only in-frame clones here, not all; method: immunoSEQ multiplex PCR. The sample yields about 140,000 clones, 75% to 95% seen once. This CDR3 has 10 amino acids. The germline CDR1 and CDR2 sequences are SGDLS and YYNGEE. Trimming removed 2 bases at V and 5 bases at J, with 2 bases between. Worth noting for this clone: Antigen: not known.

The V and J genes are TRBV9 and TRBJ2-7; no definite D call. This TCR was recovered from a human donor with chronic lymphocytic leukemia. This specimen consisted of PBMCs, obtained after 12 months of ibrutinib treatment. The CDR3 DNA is TGTGCCAGCAGCGTCCACGAGCAGTACTTC. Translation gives CASSVHEQYF. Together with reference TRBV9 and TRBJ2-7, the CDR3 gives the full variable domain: DSGVTQTPKHLITATGQRVTLRCSPRSGDLSVYWYQQSLDQGLQFLIQYYNGEERAKGNILERFSAQQFPDLHSELNLSSLELGDSALYFCASSVHEQYFGPGTRLTVT.